This TCR beta chain was sequenced during a study of T-cell reconstitution after alpha-beta-depleted transplantation in children. A library of TCRbeta sequences, prepared with unique molecular identifiers, was generated. From the PCR reads, TCRdb called clonotypes with MiXCR, one entry per CDR3 protein. The sample has 700,000 or so distinct CDR3 sequences, about an eighth seen once. General study points: About two months after transplant, alpha-beta T cells reportedly came from several hundred expanded graft clones.

The sample holds many counts of this clonotype. Antigen specificity is unknown. CDR3 size: 14 residues. V was trimmed by 7 bases and J by 1 base, leaving 12 bases between them. The germline V gene encodes CDR1 LNHNV and CDR2 YYDKDF (reference sequence). Source: PBMCs, taken before TCRalphabeta/CD19-depleted stem cell transplant. The chain couples TRBV15 to TRBJ2-3, with D possibly matching TRBD2 (6 bases). The TCR originated in a girl aged 2 to 9 with congenital amegakaryocytic thrombocytopenia, due to receive a stem cell transplant. The CDR3 loop is CATTAGFGTDTQYF. The DNA for the CDR3 is TGTGCCACCACCGCGGGATTCGGCACAGATACGCAGTATTTT.